Each of the 18 T cell receptor beta chains below was sequenced from the same sample in a study of control samples from healthy donors and cancer patients. The table came from immunoSEQ multiplex PCR; TCRdb's copy has only in-frame clones and leaves some out. The sample has 160,000 or so clones, over 90% seen once. The source material was blood. These receptors all stem from a man aged 50 or older in good health.

This chain links TRBV10-3 with TRBJ1-4; TRBD1 is a possible D gene (6 bases). Germline CDR1 and CDR2: ENHRY and SYGVKD. With 2 bases removed from V and 8 bases from J, the gap between germline ends came to 15 bases. The CDR3 contains 15 residues. CDR3 nucleotide sequence: TGTGCCATCAGTGAGAGTGAACAGGGTTACGAAAAACTGTTTTTT. Translating gives CAISESEQGYEKLFF.

This clone came up once. The chain joins TRBV3-1 (or the pseudogene TRBV3-2) to TRBJ2-7; no definite D call. This CDR3 has 13 residues. The V gene's germline CDR1 is LGHDT and CDR2 YNNKEL (reference sequence). Trimming stripped 5 bases from V and 9 bases from J, with 17 bases between. The CDR3 reads CASSSGPGVWQYF. DNA for the CDR3: TGTGCCAGCAGCTCCGGGCCTGGGGTTTGGCAGTACTTC.

The chain recombines TRBV11-2 with TRBJ1-2; D might be TRBD1 (5 bases). Germline-derived CDR1 and CDR2 are SGHAT and FQNNGV. The V end lost 5 bases, the J end lost 4 bases, and 11 bases lay between the germline ends. This CDR3 is 13 amino acids long. This CDR3 reads CASSTYGAYGYTF. The CDR3 nucleotides are TGTGCCAGCAGCACCTACGGGGCCTATGGCTACACCTTC.

This chain uses TRBV11-3 with TRBJ2-1, with D possibly being TRBD2 (5 bases). The germline gives CDR1 SGHNT, CDR2 YENEEA. Trimming took off 4 bases at V and 0 bases at J, with 13 bases between the two ends. This CDR3 region has 16 residues. CDR3 region: CASSSGISSSYNEQFF. DNA for the CDR3: TGTGCCAGCAGCTCCGGGATCTCGAGCTCCTACAATGAGCAGTTCTTC. Filled out from reference TRBV11-3 and TRBJ2-1, the complete variable domain reads EAGVVQSPRYKIIEKKQPVAFWCNPISGHNTLYWYLQNLGQGPELLIRYENEEAVDDSQLPKDRFSAERLKGVDSTLKIQPAELGDSAVYLCASSSGISSSYNEQFFGPGTRLTVL.

This chain links TRBV11-3 with TRBJ2-2; 9 bases are shared with TRBD2. V lost 5 bases and J lost 5; bases outside the gene matches: 9. The V gene's germline CDR1 is SGHNT and CDR2 YENEEA. CDR3 length equals 16 residues. The CDR3 spells CASSQSIAGDTGELFF. CDR3 nucleotide sequence: TGTGCCAGCAGCCAGTCCATAGCGGGAGATACCGGGGAGCTGTTTTTT.

This sequence joins TRBV24-1 and TRBJ1-1; D gene ambiguous. The CDR3 is made up of 13 amino acids. V lost 6 bases and J lost 2, with 9 bases in between. CDR1 and CDR2 (germline): KGHDR, SFDVKD. The CDR3 loop reads CATSRGLNTEAFF. The DNA of the CDR3 is TGTGCCACCAGTAGAGGCCTAAACACTGAAGCTTTCTTT.

The chain employs TRBV9 and TRBJ2-7, with TRBD1 identical over 10 bases. CDR1 and CDR2 (germline): SGDLS, YYNGEE. There are 15 residues in the CDR3. Trimming cost V 3 bases and J 7 bases; bases outside gene matches: 10. CDR3 nucleotide sequence: TGTGCCAGCAGCGGAAGGACAGGGGGGTTGGAAGAGCAGTACTTC. This encodes CASSGRTGGLEEQYF.

This clone was found once. The chain links TRBV4-1 to TRBJ2-4; 7 nucleotides align to TRBD2. The CDR3 is made up of 18 amino acids. The germline CDR1 and CDR2 sequences are MGHRA and YSYEKL. The V and J ends lost 0 bases and 0 bases, in that order; junction bases with no gene match: 8. The CDR3 DNA follows: TGCGCCAGCAGCCAAGATAGGGAGGGGAAGATAGCCAAAAACATTCAGTACTTC. Translation: CASSQDREGKIAKNIQYF.

The V and J genes are TRBV15 and TRBJ1-3, with a possible D match to TRBD1 (5 bases). V dropped 2 bases and J dropped 1 base, with 6 bases sitting between them. Looked up from germline, CDR1 is LNHNV and CDR2 is YYDKDF (reference sequence). The CDR3 contains 14 residues. The chain's CDR3 is CATSRQGSGNTIYF. CDR3 bases: TGTGCCACCAGCAGACAGGGTTCTGGAAACACCATATATTTT.

The rearrangement links TRBV9 to TRBJ2-7; 8 nucleotides line up with TRBD1. V lost 5 bases to trimming and J lost 3 bases; unmatched junction nucleotides: 10. This CDR3 has 15 residues. Germline CDR1 SGDLS, CDR2 YYNGEE. CDR3 residues: CASSLSGQGNYEQYF. In DNA form, the CDR3 reads TGTGCCAGCAGTTTGTCCGGACAGGGTAACTACGAGCAGTACTTC.

This clone was detected once. The CDR3 sequence is CATSHPAKASRDEQFF. The DNA for the CDR3 is TGTGCCACCAGTCATCCAGCAAAGGCGTCCCGCGATGAGCAGTTCTTC. This rearrangement joins TRBV24-1 to TRBJ2-1; D is unclear. The germline V and J ends were trimmed by 6 bases and 8 bases, with 22 bases remaining between them. Germline loops: CDR1 KGHDR, CDR2 SFDVKD. The CDR3 extends over 16 amino acids.

In this sample, this clone turned up once. The rearrangement uses TRBV10-2 and TRBJ1-2, with 10 bases lining up with TRBD1. Unmatched junction bases numbered 6, after V lost 4 bases and J lost 7 bases. The germline V gene encodes CDR1 WSHSY and CDR2 SAAADI. The CDR3 loop spans 14 amino acids. The CDR3 is CASSGDRGIRGYTF. In DNA form, the CDR3 reads TGCGCCAGCAGTGGGGACAGGGGAATTCGTGGCTACACCTTC.

The chain links TRBV10-2 to TRBJ2-3, with 7 bases identical to TRBD2. Germline V lookup: CDR1 WSHSY, CDR2 SAAADI. This CDR3 contains 14 residues. J gave up 1 base and V 7 bases, and 5 bases lay outside the gene matches. CDR3 nucleotides: TGCGCCAGCATTGACCGGGGGGGCACAGATACGCAGTATTTT. Translated: CASIDRGGTDTQYF.

The chain uses TRBV5-6 and TRBJ1-6; possible D gene TRBD1, 5 bases. V gave up 0 bases and J gave up 5 bases, with 9 bases separating them. CDR1 is SGHDT, CDR2 YYEEEE, per germline. The length of the CDR3 is 15 residues. The CDR3 spells CASSLETADNSPLHF. DNA of the CDR3: TGTGCCAGCAGCTTGGAGACAGCTGATAATTCACCCCTCCACTTT.

The rearrangement links TRBV13 to TRBJ2-7, with D unresolved. Germline lookup yields CDR1 PRHDT and CDR2 FYEKMQ (reference sequence). Trimming stripped 0 bases from V and 3 bases from J, with 3 bases between. The CDR3 is made up of 12 amino acids. The CDR3 reads CASSLGNYEQYF. The DNA for the CDR3 is TGTGCCAGCAGCTTAGGGAACTACGAGCAGTACTTC. Full variable domain (remainder filled in from reference TRBV13 and TRBJ2-7): AAGVIQSPRHLIKEKRETATLKCYPIPRHDTVYWYQQGPGQDPQFLISFYEKMQSDKGSIPDRFSAQQFSDYHSELNMSSLELGDSALYFCASSLGNYEQYFGPGTRLTVT.

The chain links TRBV29-1 to TRBJ1-2, with TRBD1 matching over 7 bases. Germline CDR1 and CDR2: SQVTM and ANQGSEA. CDR3 length: 12 residues. J was trimmed by 8 bases and V by 3 bases; bases with no gene match: 6. CDR3 nucleotides: TGCAGCGTTGATAATAGGGGGCGCGGCTACACCTTC. This translates into CSVDNRGRGYTF. The variable domain in full, with the rest retrieved from reference TRBV29-1 and TRBJ1-2, is SAVISQKPSRDICQRGTSLTIQCQVDSQVTMMFWYRQQPGQSLTLIATANQGSEATYESGFVIDKFPISRPNLTFSTLTVSNMSPEDSSIYLCSVDNRGRGYTFGSGTRLTVV.

The chain has TRBV5-1 and TRBJ2-5; D not certain. Trimming took 4 bases from V and 0 from J, leaving 4 bases between them. The CDR3 consists of 12 residues. CDR1 and CDR2 (germline): SGHRS, YFSETQ. DNA for the CDR3: TGCGCCAGCAGCAACAACCAAGAGACCCAGTACTTC. It specifies CASSNNQETQYF.

Note on this clone: This specimen includes other DNA sequences encoding the same CDR3. The chain uses TRBV7-2 and TRBJ1-3, with no clear D. Per germline, CDR1 SGHTA and CDR2 FQGNSA. V shed 1 base and J shed 3 bases, with 4 bases lying between them. This CDR3 is built from 13 residues. The CDR3 nucleotides are TGTGCCAGCAGCTTAGGTAGTGGAAACACCATATATTTT. Protein sequence: CASSLGSGNTIYF.